This T cell receptor (beta chain) is drawn from a study of blood T cell repertoires in COVID-19. Whole-study context: T cells, B-cell-depleted T cells, or PBMCs provided the cDNA or gDNA that served as material.

V trimming: 4 bases; J trimming: 4 bases; junction bases outside the gene matches: 7. The CDR3 covers 15 residues. Germline CDR1 MNHEY, CDR2 SVGAGI. In the original workflow: Reference gene primers were amplified, and this amplification served to estimate nucleated cell counts. Data came from immunoSEQ multiplex PCR; TCRdb stores just in-frame clones and leaves some out. The DNA was the basis for D and trimming; V, J and clone size are from that table. Of approximately 150,000 clones listed, about 86% are singletons. V usage is TRBV6-5 and J usage is TRBJ2-3; the match to TRBD1 covers 8 bases. Sequencing was done on a sample of peripheral blood. The sequence derives from a woman aged 55-69 years with acute or convalescent COVID-19. This CDR3 is CASSSRQGSPDTQYF. The CDR3 DNA follows: TGTGCCAGCAGTTCCCGACAGGGGAGCCCAGATACGCAGTATTTT.